Presented here are 5 T cell receptor beta chains from one specimen sequenced in a study of T-cell reconstitution after alpha-beta-depleted transplantation in children. Library preparation (for TCRbeta) was performed with unique molecular identifiers. MiXCR, run by TCRdb on the PCR reads, gives a single entry per CDR3 protein. The data show almost 600,000 distinct CDR3 sequences, 25% to 30% seen once. The starting material was PBMCs, obtained before TCRalphabeta/CD19-depleted stem cell transplant. Receptors originate from a boy under three years old with Wiskott-Aldrich syndrome, due to receive a stem cell transplant.

CDR3 loop: CASSLEAGPGDEQYF. CDR3 DNA sequence: TGCGCCAGCAGCTTGGAGGCAGGTCCGGGGGACGAGCAGTACTTC. The chain uses TRBV5-1 and TRBJ2-7; D possibly corresponds to TRBD2 (6 bases). The CDR3 is 15 amino acids. The germline gives CDR1 SGHRS, CDR2 YFSETQ. Trimming took 0 bases from V and 5 from J, leaving 15 bases between them.

There are a few counts of this clonotype. The V and J genes are TRBV5-6 and TRBJ2-2; 10 bases align to TRBD1. Trimming cost V 4 bases and J 4 bases; bases outside gene matches: 13. The CDR3 is 18 amino acids. Germline values: CDR1 SGHDT, CDR2 YYEEEE. CDR3 in DNA: TGTGCCAGCAGCCCTCTGGCCCGGGGACAGGGGAGCACCGGGGAGCTGTTTTTT. Translation gives CASSPLARGQGSTGELFF. Based on the CDR3 plus reference TRBV5-6 and TRBJ2-2, the full variable domain is DAGVTQSPTHLIKTRGQQVTLRCSPKSGHDTVSWYQQALGQGPQFIFQYYEEEERQRGNFPDRFSGHQFPNYSSELNVNALLLGDSALYLCASSPLARGQGSTGELFFGEGSRLTVL.

This chain links TRBV7-9 with TRBJ2-7; D could derive from TRBD1 or TRBD2 (5 bases each). The CDR3 totals 11 residues. CDR1 is SEHNR and CDR2 is FQNEAQ in the germline V gene (reference sequence). Trimming removed 3 bases at V and 9 bases at J, with 9 bases between. Written as DNA, the CDR3 is TGTGCCAGCAGCTTTGGGGGTGGGCAGTACTTC. Its protein product is CASSFGGGQYF.

V is TRBV30 and J is TRBJ2-5, with a tentative D call TRBD1 (6 bases). The CDR3 spans 13 residues. CDR1 and CDR2 (germline): GTSNPN, SVGIG (reference sequence). Trimming left V 0 bases short and J 5 bases short, with 10 bases between. CDR3 in DNA: TGTGCCTGGAGTGTCTGGGGGCTGGAGACCCAGTACTTC. This encodes CAWSVWGLETQYF.

The chain is built from TRBV2 and TRBJ2-5, with 8 bases matching TRBD1. Germline CDR1 reads SNHLY; CDR2 reads FYNNEI. The CDR3 contains 14 residues. V lost 10 bases, J lost 0 bases, and 7 bases stayed unmatched. CDR3 DNA sequence: TGTGCCACACAAGAGGACAGGGACCAAGAGACCCAGTACTTC. The encoded protein is CATQEDRDQETQYF.